These T cell receptor beta chains were read from a single sample in a study of blood T cell repertoires in COVID-19. Clones were sequenced by immunoSEQ multiplex PCR, and TCRdb holds only the in-frame ones, with some missing. The sample yields fewer than 250,000 clones, just over 85% seen once. Sequenced: PBMCs or T cells enriched from blood (not recorded which). These receptors all stem from a woman in her forties with acute COVID-19. Both conserved end residues are part of each CDR3. A D gene is named only where the DNA matches it firmly. Not every row has a clone size; where given, it reads once, few, many or a size class.

>TRBJ1-4|TRBD1|.|TRBV28
TGTGCCAGCAGTTTACCGGGACAGGGTAATGAAAAACTGTTTTTT
CASSLPGQGNEKLFF
>TRBJ2-7|.|once|TRBV27
TGTGCCAGCAGTCCCTTAGGGCGGGCCTACGAGCAGTACTTC
CASSPLGRAYEQYF
>TRBJ1-5|TRBD1|.|TRBV27
TGTGCCAGCAGTCCGCTTAATCAGGGGGCAAATCAGCCCCAGCATTTT
CASSPLNQGANQPQHF
>TRBJ2-7|.|.|TRBV11-2
TGTGCCAGCAGCCCATACCCAGACGGGACCTACGAGCAGTACTTC
CASSPYPDGTYEQYF
>TRBJ2-7|.|.|TRBV24-1
TGTGCCACCAGTGATTCCATGACCCTCGGGGAGCAGTACTTC
CATSDSMTLGEQYF
>TRBJ1-1|.|.|TRBV7-9
TGTGCCAGCCGGGGTTTGCAGGTGAACACTGAAGCTTTCTTT
CASRGLQVNTEAFF
>TRBJ2-1|TRBD2|.|TRBV28
TGTGCCAGCAGCCTTTTAGGACTAGCGGGAGTCCGGAATGAGCAGTTCTTC
CASSLLGLAGVRNEQFF
>TRBJ2-1|.|.|TRBV19
TGTGCCAGTAGTCCCCGACAGGAACGAAGGTTAACCTACAATGAGCAGTTCTTC
CASSPRQERRLTYNEQFF
>TRBJ1-5|.|.|TRBV28
TGTGCCAGCAGTTTACTCGGCGGGAATAGCAATCAGCCCCAGCATTTT
CASSLLGGNSNQPQHF
>TRBJ2-7|TRBD2|.|TRBV5-1
TGCGCCAGCAGCCCCGGGACTAGTTGGCAGTACTTC
CASSPGTSWQYF
>TRBJ1-2|.|.|TRBV19
TGTGCCAGTAGTATGGGGGGGGTAGGGGAAGCTAACTATGGCTACACCTTC
CASSMGGVGEANYGYTF
>TRBJ2-7|TRBD2|.|TRBV11-3
TGTGCCAGCACCGTGACTAGCGGGAGCTACGAGCAGTACTTC
CASTVTSGSYEQYF
>TRBJ1-5|.|.|TRBV21-1
TGTGCCAGCAGCAAATTTATAGGAGGGAATCAGCCCCAGCATTTT
CASSKFIGGNQPQHF
>TRBJ2-5|.|.|TRBV19
TGTGCCAGTAGTCCTTTCGGGGAGGAGACCCAGTACTTC
CASSPFGEETQYF
>TRBJ1-6|.|once|TRBV28
TGTGCCAGCAGTTCCGACACCCCCAATAATTCACCCCTCCACTTT
CASSSDTPNNSPLHF
>TRBJ2-7|TRBD1|many|TRBV2
TGTGCCAGCAACAGGGGGCCTTACGAGCAGTACTTC
CASNRGPYEQYF
>TRBJ2-7|.|once|TRBV11-2
TGTGCCAGCAGCTTACCAGGGGCCCGAAAGTACGAGCAGTACTTC
CASSLPGARKYEQYF
>TRBJ1-5|.|.|TRBV7-9
TGTGCCAGCAGCTTCGGGGGGGTGGAGCAGCCCCAGCATTTT
CASSFGGVEQPQHF
>TRBJ1-5|.|.|TRBV18
TGTGCCAGCTCTATGGACAGTGGGAATCAGCCCCAGCATTTT
CASSMDSGNQPQHF
>TRBJ2-7|TRBD1|few|TRBV11-2
TGTGCCAGCAGCTCGGGGACAGGGAATGAGCAGTACTTC
CASSSGTGNEQYF
>TRBJ2-3|TRBD1|.|TRBV7-7
TGTGCCAGCAGCCGTTTGGGGCTCGGACAGGGGCGATCCACAGATACGCAGTATTTT
CASSRLGLGQGRSTDTQYF
>TRBJ2-7|TRBD2|.|TRBV7-2
TGTGCCAGCAGCTTTTTTAGCGGGCCGCCCTACGAGCAGTACTTC
CASSFFSGPPYEQYF
>TRBJ2-2|TRBD2|.|TRBV24-1
TGTGCCACCACCGGGACTAGCGGGAGTGCCGGAGAGCTGTTTTTT
CATTGTSGSAGELFF
>TRBJ1-1|TRBD1|.|TRBV19
TGTGCCAGTAGCCGGGACAGGGAGAGGACTGAAGCTTTCTTT
CASSRDRERTEAFF
>TRBJ2-3|.|.|TRBV13
TGTGCCAGCAACGGACCCCGGGGTACGCAGTATTTT
CASNGPRGTQYF
>TRBJ1-2|TRBD1|once|TRBV5-1
TGCGCCAGCAGCTCAGGGGGACTAGGTTTCTATGGCTACACCTTC
CASSSGGLGFYGYTF
>TRBJ2-5|TRBD2|once|TRBV11-2
TGTGCCAGCAGACCGATCTCCGGGACTAGTGGGGAGACCCAGTACTTC
CASRPISGTSGETQYF
>TRBJ1-2|.|.|TRBV7-8
TGTGCCAGCAGCTTAGCATCCTCAGCTAACTATGGCTACACCTTC
CASSLASSANYGYTF
>TRBJ2-1|TRBD2|.|TRBV5-1
TGCGCCAGCAGCTTGGGAGCGGGAAACAATGAGCAGTTCTTC
CASSLGAGNNEQFF
>TRBJ2-7|.|.|TRBV5-1
TGCGCCAGCAGCTTCGGGGGGCTCTCCTACGAGCAGTACTTC
CASSFGGLSYEQYF
>TRBJ2-7|TRBD2|.|TRBV27
TGTGCCAGCAGTTTAACTAGCGGGAGTTTGTACGAGCAGTACTTC
CASSLTSGSLYEQYF
>TRBJ2-7|TRBD2|.|TRBV11-3
TGTGCCAGCAGACTAGCGGAGTCCTCCTACGAGCAGTACTTC
CASRLAESSYEQYF